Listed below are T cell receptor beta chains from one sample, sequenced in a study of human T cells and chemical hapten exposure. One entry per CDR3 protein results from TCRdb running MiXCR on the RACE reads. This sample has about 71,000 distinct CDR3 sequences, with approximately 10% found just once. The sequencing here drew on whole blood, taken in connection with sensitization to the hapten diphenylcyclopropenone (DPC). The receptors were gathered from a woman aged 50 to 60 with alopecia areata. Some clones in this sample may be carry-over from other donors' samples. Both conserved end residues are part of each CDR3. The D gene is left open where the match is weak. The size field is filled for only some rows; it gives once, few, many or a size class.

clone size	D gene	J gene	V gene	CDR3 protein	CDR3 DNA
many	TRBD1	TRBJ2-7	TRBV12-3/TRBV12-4	CASRPRTGAYEQYF	TGTGCCAGCCGCCCTCGGACAGGGGCCTACGAGCAGTACTTC
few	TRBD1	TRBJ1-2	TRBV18	CASSPQDRHTNYGYTF	TGTGCCAGCTCACCCCAGGACAGGCATACGAACTATGGCTACACCTTC
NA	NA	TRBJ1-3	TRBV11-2	CASSQALSGNTIYF	TGTGCCAGCAGCCAAGCGCTCTCTGGAAACACCATATATTTT
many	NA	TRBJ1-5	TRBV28	CASSLREGGPQHF	TGTGCCAGCAGCCTCAGGGAGGGGGGGCCCCAGCATTTT
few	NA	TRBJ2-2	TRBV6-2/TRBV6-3	CASRKGIGELFF	TGTGCCAGCAGAAAGGGAATCGGGGAGCTGTTTTTT
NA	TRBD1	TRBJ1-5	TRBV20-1	CSAGTTGASNQPQHF	TGCAGTGCTGGGACTACAGGGGCTAGCAATCAGCCCCAGCATTTT
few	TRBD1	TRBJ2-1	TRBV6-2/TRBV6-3	CASSQGVEQFF	TGTGCCAGCAGCCAGGGGGTTGAGCAGTTCTTC
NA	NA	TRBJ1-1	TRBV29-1	CSVNRNTEAFF	TGCAGCGTCAACAGGAACACTGAAGCTTTCTTT
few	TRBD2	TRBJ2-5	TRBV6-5	CASSYPTSGQETQYF	TGTGCCAGCAGTTACCCGACTAGCGGCCAAGAGACCCAGTACTTC
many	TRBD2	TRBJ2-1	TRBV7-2	CASNPLAGGSYNEQFF	TGTGCCAGCAACCCACTAGCGGGCGGATCCTACAATGAGCAGTTCTTC
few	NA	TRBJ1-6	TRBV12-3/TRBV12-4	CASSFTANSPLHF	TGTGCCAGCAGTTTCACTGCCAATTCACCCCTCCACTTT
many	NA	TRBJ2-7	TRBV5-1	CASSLADSRYEQYF	TGCGCCAGCAGCTTGGCGGACAGTCGCTACGAGCAGTACTTC